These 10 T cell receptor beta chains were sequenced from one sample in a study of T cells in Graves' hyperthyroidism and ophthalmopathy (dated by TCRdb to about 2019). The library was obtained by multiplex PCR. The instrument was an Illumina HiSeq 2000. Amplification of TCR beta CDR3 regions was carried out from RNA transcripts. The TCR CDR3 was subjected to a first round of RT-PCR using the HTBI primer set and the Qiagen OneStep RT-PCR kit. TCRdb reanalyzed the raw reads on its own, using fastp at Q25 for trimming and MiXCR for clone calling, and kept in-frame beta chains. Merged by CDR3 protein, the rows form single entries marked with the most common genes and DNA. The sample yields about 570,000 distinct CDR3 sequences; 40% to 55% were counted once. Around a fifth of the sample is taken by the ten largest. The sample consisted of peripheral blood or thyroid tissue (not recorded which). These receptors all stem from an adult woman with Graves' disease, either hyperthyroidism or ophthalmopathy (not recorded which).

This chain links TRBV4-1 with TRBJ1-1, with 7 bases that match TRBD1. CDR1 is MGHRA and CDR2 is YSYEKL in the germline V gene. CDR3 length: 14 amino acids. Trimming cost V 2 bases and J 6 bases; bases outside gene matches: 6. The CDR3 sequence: CASSQPLQGAEAFF. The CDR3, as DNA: TGCGCCAGCAGCCAACCCCTTCAGGGGGCTGAAGCTTTCTTT.

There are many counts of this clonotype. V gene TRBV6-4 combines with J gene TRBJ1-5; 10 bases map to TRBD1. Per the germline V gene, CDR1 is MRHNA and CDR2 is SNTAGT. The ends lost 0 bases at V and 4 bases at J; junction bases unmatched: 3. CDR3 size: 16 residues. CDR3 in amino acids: CASSDSLGQGNQPQHF. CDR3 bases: TGTGCCAGCAGTGACTCTCTGGGACAGGGGAATCAGCCCCAGCATTTT.

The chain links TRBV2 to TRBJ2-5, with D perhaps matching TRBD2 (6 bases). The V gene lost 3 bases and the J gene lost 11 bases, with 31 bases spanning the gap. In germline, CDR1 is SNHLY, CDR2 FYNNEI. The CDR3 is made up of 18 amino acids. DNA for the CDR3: TGTGCCAGCAGTGATACGACGGGACTCCACAGCTCCTACAATGAGCAGTACTTC. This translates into CASSDTTGLHSSYNEQYF.

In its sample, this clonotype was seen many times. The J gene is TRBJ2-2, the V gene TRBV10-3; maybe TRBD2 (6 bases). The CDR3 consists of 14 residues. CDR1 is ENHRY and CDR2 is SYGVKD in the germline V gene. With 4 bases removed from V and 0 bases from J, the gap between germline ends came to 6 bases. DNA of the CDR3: TGTGCCATCAGTGGCGGGGCGAACACCGGGGAGCTGTTTTTT. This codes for CAISGGANTGELFF.

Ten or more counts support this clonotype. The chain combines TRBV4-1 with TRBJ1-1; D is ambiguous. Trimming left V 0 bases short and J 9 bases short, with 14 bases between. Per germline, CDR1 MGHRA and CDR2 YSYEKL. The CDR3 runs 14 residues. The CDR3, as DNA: TGCGCCAGCAGCCAAGATATAGTAAGAGGCCAAGCTTTCTTT. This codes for CASSQDIVRGQAFF.

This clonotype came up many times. For the CDR3, the DNA is TGTGCCAGCAGCCAAGACGGGAGGAACACTGAAGCTTTCTTT. Its translation is CASSQDGRNTEAFF. The rearrangement links TRBV9 to TRBJ1-1; the D is unclear. Germline CDR1 SGDLS, CDR2 YYNGEE. CDR3 length: 14 residues. V lost 4 bases to trimming and J lost 1 base, with 11 bases between them. The full variable domain, with the rest looked up from reference TRBV9 and TRBJ1-1, is DSGVTQTPKHLITATGQRVTLRCSPRSGDLSVYWYQQSLDQGLQFLIQYYNGEERAKGNILERFSAQQFPDLHSELNLSSLELGDSALYFCASSQDGRNTEAFFGQGTRLTVV.

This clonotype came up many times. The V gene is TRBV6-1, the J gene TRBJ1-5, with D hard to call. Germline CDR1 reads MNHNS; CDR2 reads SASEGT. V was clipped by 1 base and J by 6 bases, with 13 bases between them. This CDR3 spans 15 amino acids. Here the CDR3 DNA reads TGTGCCAGCAGTGAAGGTCCCCTCCGGGGTCAGCCCCAGCATTTT. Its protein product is CASSEGPLRGQPQHF.

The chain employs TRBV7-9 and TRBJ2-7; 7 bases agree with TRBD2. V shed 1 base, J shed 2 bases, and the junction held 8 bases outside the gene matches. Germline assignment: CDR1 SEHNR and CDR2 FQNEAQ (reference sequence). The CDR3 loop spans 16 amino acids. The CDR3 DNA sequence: TGTGCCAGCAGCTTAGATGTCGGACTAGGGCCCTACGAGCAGTACTTC. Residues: CASSLDVGLGPYEQYF.

CDR3 nucleotides: TGTGCCACCGGGACAGGTCACCTTTATGGCTACACCTTC. Its protein is CATGTGHLYGYTF. The genes are TRBV24-1 and TRBJ1-2; 8 nucleotides align to TRBD1. V dropped 9 bases and J dropped 5; count of bases not matched to a gene: 7. The CDR3 runs 13 residues. CDR1 is KGHDR, CDR2 SFDVKD, per germline.

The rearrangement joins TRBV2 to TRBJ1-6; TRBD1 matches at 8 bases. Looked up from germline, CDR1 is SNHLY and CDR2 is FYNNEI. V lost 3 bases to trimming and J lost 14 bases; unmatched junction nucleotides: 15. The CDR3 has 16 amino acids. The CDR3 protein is CASSEVLQGGGWTLHF. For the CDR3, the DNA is TGTGCCAGCAGTGAGGTTCTACAGGGGGGCGGCTGGACCCTCCACTTT.